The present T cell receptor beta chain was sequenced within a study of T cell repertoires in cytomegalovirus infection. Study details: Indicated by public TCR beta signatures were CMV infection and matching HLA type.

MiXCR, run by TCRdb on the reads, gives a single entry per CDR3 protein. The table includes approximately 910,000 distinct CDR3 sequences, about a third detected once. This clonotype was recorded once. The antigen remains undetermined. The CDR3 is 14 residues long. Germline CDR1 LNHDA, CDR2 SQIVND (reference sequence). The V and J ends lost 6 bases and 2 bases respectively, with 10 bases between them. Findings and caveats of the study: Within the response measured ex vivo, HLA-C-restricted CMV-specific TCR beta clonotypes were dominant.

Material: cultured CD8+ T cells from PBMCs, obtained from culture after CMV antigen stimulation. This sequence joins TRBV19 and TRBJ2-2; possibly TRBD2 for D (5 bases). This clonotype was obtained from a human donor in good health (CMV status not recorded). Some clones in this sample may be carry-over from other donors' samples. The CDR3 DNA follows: TGTGCCAGTAGGGACTTGGCTAACACCGGGGAGCTGTTTTTT. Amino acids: CASRDLANTGELFF.